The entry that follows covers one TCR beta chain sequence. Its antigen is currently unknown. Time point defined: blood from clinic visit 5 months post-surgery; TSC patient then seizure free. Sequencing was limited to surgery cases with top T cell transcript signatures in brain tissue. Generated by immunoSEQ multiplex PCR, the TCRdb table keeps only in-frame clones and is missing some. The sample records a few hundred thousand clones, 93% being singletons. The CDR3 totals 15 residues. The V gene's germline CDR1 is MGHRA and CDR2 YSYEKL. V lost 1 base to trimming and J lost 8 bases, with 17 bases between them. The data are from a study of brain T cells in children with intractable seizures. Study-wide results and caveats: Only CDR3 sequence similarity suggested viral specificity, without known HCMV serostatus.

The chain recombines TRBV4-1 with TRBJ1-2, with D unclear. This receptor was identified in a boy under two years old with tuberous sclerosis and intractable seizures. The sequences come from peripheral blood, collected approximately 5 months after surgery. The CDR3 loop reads CASSQVRREAGGYTF. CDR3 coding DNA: TGCGCCAGCAGCCAAGTACGAAGGGAGGCGGGCGGCTACACCTTC.